These 5 T cell receptor beta chains were all obtained from the same sample, sequenced in a study of vaccination effects on CD4 cells after COVID-19 (dated by TCRdb to 2021 to 2024). In the ViraFEST assay, PBMC were stimulated with viral peptide pools, and TCR sequencing was then used to find antigen-specific CD4+ T cell clonotypes based on their expansion. After approximately eleven days of culture, CD4+ T cells were isolated with the EasySep CD4+ T cell isolation kit. These receptors lack a known antigen. Library prep was done by the immunoSEQ multiplex PCR assay. TCRdb carries this immuneACCESS record with in-frame sequences only. Its versions omit some clonotypes, under half of them owing to an unresolved V gene in the studies checked, with the rest unexplained. The sample table shows tens of thousands of clones, and about four fifths are seen once. The ten biggest clones cover more than 2% of the sample.

The sequences come from CD4+ T cells from PBMCs cultured with HCoV-229E spike peptides, collected before COVID-19 vaccination. The cell subset or site label on this specimen signifies: HCoV-229E spike overlapping peptide pool stimulation. The receptors come from a human donor who received a COVID-19 vaccine.

The chain recombines TRBV6-1 with TRBJ1-3; TRBD1 might be the D (5 bases). The CDR3 has 17 amino acids. CDR1 and CDR2 (germline): MNHNS, SASEGT. Trimming cost V 2 bases and J 0 bases, with 14 bases left between them. The DNA of the CDR3 is TGTGCCAGCAGTGAATACGGGTGGGGGAGCTCTGGAAACACCATATATTTT. It encodes CASSEYGWGSSGNTIYF.

The chain joins TRBV6-4 to TRBJ2-7; TRBD1 is a possible D gene (6 bases). CDR3 length equals 13 residues. Germline V CDR1 and CDR2: MRHNA, SNTAGT. V lost 6 bases to trimming and J lost 0 bases, with 9 bases between them. The DNA of the CDR3 is TGTGCCAGCAGACGACAGGTCTCCTACGAGCAGTACGTC. This sequence encodes CASRRQVSYEQYV.

This chain links TRBV7-9 with TRBJ1-5; 9 bases map to TRBD1. V was clipped by 0 bases and J by 3 bases; unmatched bases: 6. Germline loops: CDR1 SEHNR, CDR2 FQNEAQ (reference sequence). The CDR3 loop spans 17 amino acids. The CDR3 loop is CASSLAGWDRVNQPQHF. CDR3 sequence (DNA): TGTGCCAGCAGCTTAGCGGGATGGGACAGGGTCAATCAGCCCCAGCATTTT.

The CDR3 DNA sequence: TGTGCCAGCAGCAAGTCCAATATGGGGAACACTGAAGCTTTCTTT. Translating it yields CASSKSNMGNTEAFF. The chain uses TRBV3-1 (or the pseudogene TRBV3-2) and TRBJ1-1; no clear D gene. CDR3 length: 15 amino acids. V lost 5 bases to trimming and J lost 1 base, with 14 bases between them. Per germline, CDR1 LGHDT and CDR2 YNNKEL (reference sequence).

The gene calls are TRBV30 and TRBJ2-5, with a possible D match to TRBD1 (6 bases). Deletions cut 2 bases from V and 5 bases from J, with 18 bases between. Germline V gene lookup returns CDR1 GTSNPN and CDR2 SVGIG (reference sequence). The CDR3 sequence is 15 residues long. The CDR3 loop is CAWSLEPGVTETQYF. The CDR3 coding sequence is TGTGCCTGGAGTCTCGAACCAGGGGTCACTGAGACCCAGTACTTC.